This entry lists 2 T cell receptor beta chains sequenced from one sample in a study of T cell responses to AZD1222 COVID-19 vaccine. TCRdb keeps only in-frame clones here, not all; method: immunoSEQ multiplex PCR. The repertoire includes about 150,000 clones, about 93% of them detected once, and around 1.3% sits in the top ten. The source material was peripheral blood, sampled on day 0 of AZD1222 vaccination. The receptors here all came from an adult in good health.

The CDR3 loop is CASNRQAQETQYF. CDR3 DNA: TGTGCCAGCAACAGACAGGCCCAAGAGACCCAGTACTTC. The V gene is TRBV2, the J gene TRBJ2-5, with D possibly matching TRBD1 (6 bases). Trimming pared 7 bases from V and 1 base from J, leaving 10 bases between. In germline, CDR1 is SNHLY, CDR2 FYNNEI. The length of the CDR3 is 13 residues.

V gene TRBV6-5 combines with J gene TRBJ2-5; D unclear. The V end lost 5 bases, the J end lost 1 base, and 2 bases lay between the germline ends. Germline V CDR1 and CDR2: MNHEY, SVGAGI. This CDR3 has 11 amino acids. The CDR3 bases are TGTGCCAGCAGTCTCCAAGAGACCCAGTACTTC. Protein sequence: CASSLQETQYF.